The T cell receptor (beta chain) described here comes from a study of T cell responses to AZD1222 COVID-19 vaccine. Germline CDR1 reads SGDLS; CDR2 reads YYNGEE. Deletions cut 2 bases from V and 1 base from J, with 7 bases between. CDR3 size: 14 residues. General observations from the study: The span of vaccine-associated CD4 TCRs extended across spike, with dominance at 160-218 and 743-854.

Assay used: immunoSEQ multiplex PCR; TCRdb lists only in-frame clones, some missing. The sample has roughly 110,000 clones, roughly nine tenths seen once. On this clone itself: Its specificity is unknown.

This TCR was sampled from an adult who received the AZD1222 COVID-19 vaccine. The chain links TRBV9 to TRBJ1-3; D gene unclear. This specimen consisted of peripheral blood, obtained 28 days after the second AZD1222 dose. CDR3 DNA sequence: TGTGCCAGCAGCGTGAGCGATTCTGGAAACACCATATATTTT. This sequence encodes CASSVSDSGNTIYF.